What follows describes a single T cell receptor beta chain. Next came a second PCR, run for about 6 to 11 cycles, which used a sample-barcoded 5' primer along with a J-beta primer mix. TCRdb processed the 5' RACE reads anew with MiXCR; each CDR3 protein has one entry. The sample contains some 1.5 million distinct CDR3 sequences, roughly 27% of which appear only once. The record originates from a study of blood T cells in healthy people across ages. The CDR3 spans 15 residues. Trimming took 4 bases from V and 4 from J, leaving 16 bases between them. The germline V gene has CDR1 LNHNV and CDR2 YYDKDF (reference sequence).

The chain has TRBV15 and TRBJ1-2; possibly TRBD1 for D (6 bases). Sequencing was performed on blood. This receptor was identified in a young woman in good health. Written as DNA, the CDR3 is TGTGCCACCAGCACATCACCGAGACAGGCCTATGGCTACACCTTC. Translating it yields CATSTSPRQAYGYTF. The complete variable domain, with remaining parts taken from reference TRBV15 and TRBJ1-2, reads DAMVIQNPRYQVTQFGKPVTLSCSQTLNHNVMYWYQQKSSQAPKLLFHYYDKDFNNEADTPDNFQSRRPNTSFCFLDIRSPGLGDTAMYLCATSTSPRQAYGYTFGSGTRLTVV.